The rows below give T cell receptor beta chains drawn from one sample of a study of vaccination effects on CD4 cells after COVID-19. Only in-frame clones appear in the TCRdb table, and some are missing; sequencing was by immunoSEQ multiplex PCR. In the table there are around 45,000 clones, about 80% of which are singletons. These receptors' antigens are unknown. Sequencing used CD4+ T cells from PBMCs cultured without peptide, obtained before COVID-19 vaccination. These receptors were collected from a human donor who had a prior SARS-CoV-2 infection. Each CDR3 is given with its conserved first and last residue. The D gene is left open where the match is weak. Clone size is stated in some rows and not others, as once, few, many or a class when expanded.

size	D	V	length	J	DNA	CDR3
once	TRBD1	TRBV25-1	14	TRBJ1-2	TGTGCCAGCAGTGATACCAGGGGGCGCGGTGGCTACACCTTC	CASSDTRGRGGYTF
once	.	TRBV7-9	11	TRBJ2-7	TGTGCCAGCAGCCCTATGGCCGAGCAGTACTTC	CASSPMAEQYF
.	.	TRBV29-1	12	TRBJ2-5	TGCAGCGTTGCTTGGCAGCAAGAGACCCAGTACTTC	CSVAWQQETQYF
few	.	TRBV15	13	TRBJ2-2	TGTGCCACCAGCAGACTATTGACCGGGGAGCTGTTTTTT	CATSRLLTGELFF
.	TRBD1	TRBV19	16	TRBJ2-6	TGTGCCAGTAGTATAGTCACAGGGGCTGGGGCCAACGTCCTGACTTTC	CASSIVTGAGANVLTF
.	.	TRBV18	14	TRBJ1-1	TGTGCCAGCTCATTCAGGGATCTGAACACTGAAGCTTTCTTT	CASSFRDLNTEAFF
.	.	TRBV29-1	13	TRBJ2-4	TGCAGCGTTGAATTAGGGGCTAAGTACATTCAGTACTTC	CSVELGAKYIQYF
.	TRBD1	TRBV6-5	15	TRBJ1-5	TGTGCCAGCAGCTTGACAGGGCTTAGCAATCAGCCCCAGCATTTT	CASSLTGLSNQPQHF
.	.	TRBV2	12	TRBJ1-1	TGTGCCAGCAGTGGTGGCGCAGCTGAAGCTTTCTTT	CASSGGAAEAFF
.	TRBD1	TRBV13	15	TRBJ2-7	TGTGCCAGCAGCGGCAGACAGGGGGCGATTGACGAGCAGTACTTC	CASSGRQGAIDEQYF
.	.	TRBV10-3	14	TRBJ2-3	TGTGCCATCAGTGAGACAGGATCGGACAGTACGCAGTATTTT	CAISETGSDSTQYF
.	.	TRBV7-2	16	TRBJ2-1	TGTGCCAGCAGCTTAGTAGTAGCGGAAGGTCAAAATGAGCAGTTCTTC	CASSLVVAEGQNEQFF
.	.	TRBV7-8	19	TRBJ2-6	TGTGCCAGCAGCTTAGACTACCGGGGGCACCACACTGGGGCCAACGTCCTGACTTTC	CASSLDYRGHHTGANVLTF
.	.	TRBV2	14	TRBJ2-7	TGTGCCAGCAGGTCCGGGACCCAAGTTTACGAGCAGTACTTC	CASRSGTQVYEQYF
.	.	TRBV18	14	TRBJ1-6	TGTGCCAGCTCACAGTCTACGGCAAATTCACCCCTCCACTTT	CASSQSTANSPLHF
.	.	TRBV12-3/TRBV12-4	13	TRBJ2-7	TGTGCCAGCAGTTTAGCCCGGCCCTACGAGCAGTACTTC	CASSLARPYEQYF
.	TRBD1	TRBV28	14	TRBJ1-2	TGTGCCAGCACCCTGACAGGGGGAAACTATGGCTACACCTTC	CASTLTGGNYGYTF
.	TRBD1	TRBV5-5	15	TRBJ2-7	TGTGCCAGCAGCCCTCGGACAGGGGATGCCTACGAGCAGTACTTC	CASSPRTGDAYEQYF
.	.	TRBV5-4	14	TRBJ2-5	TGTGCCAGCAGCTACCTTGCGGTCGTGGAGACCCAGTACTTC	CASSYLAVVETQYF
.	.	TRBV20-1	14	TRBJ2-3	TGCAGTGCTAGTTCATCGAGTAGAACAGATACGCAGTATTTT	CSASSSSRTDTQYF
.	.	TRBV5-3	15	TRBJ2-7	TGTGCCAGAAGCTTGGCGACATTCAACTGCTACGAGCAGTACTTC	CARSLATFNCYEQYF
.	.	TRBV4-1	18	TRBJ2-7	TGCGCCAGCAGCCAGTCCGGGGCTACCCAACCTATATGCTACGAGCAGTACTTC	CASSQSGATQPICYEQYF
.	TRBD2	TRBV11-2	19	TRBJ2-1	TGTGCCAGCAGCTTAGATCGCGGCGGGGGTAACGGGGCCTACAATGAGCAGTTCTTC	CASSLDRGGGNGAYNEQFF
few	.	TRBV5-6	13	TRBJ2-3	TGTGCCAGCAGCTTGACCCACACAGATACGCAGTATTTT	CASSLTHTDTQYF
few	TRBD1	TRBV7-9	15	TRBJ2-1	TGTGCCAGCAGCCCCGGGACAGTCCCCTACAATGAGCAGTTCTTC	CASSPGTVPYNEQFF
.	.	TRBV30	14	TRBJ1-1	TGTGCCTGGAGTGTAACAACCCTGAACACTGAAGCTTTCTTT	CAWSVTTLNTEAFF
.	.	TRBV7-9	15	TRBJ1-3	TGTGCCAGCAGCCACCGGGGGGTCTCTGGAAACACCATATATTTT	CASSHRGVSGNTIYF
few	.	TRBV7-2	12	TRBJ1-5	TGTGCCAGCAGCTTTGCGACCCAGCCCCAGCATTTT	CASSFATQPQHF
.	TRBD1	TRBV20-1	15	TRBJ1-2	TGCAGTGCTAGTGGCCGGACAGGGGCTAACTATGGCTACACCTTC	CSASGRTGANYGYTF